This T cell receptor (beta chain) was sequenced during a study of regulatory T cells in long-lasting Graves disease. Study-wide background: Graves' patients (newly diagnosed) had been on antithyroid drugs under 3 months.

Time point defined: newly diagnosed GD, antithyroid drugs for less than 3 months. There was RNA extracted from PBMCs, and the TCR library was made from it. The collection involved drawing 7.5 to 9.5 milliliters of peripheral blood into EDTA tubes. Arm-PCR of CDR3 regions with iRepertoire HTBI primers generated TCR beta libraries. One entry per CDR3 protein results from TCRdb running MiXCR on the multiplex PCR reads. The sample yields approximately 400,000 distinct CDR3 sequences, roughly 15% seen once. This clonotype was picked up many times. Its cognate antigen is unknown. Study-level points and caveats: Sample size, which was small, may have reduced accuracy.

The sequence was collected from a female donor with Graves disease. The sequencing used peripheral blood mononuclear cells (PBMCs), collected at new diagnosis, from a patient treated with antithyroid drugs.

The CDR3 coding sequence is TGTGCCAGCAGTTCCGGAGCAGGGGGAACCGGGGAGCTGTTTTTT. This encodes CASSSGAGGTGELFF. The chain joins TRBV12-3 or TRBV12-4 to TRBJ2-2, with 7 bases matching TRBD1. The CDR3 is 15 residues long. With V trimmed by 4 bases and J by 5 bases, 7 bases remained unmatched.